A single sample gave rise to the 30 T cell receptor beta chains below, sequenced in a study of Tregs in tolerant kidney transplant recipients (dated by TCRdb to the late 2010s). The library was built by means of the immunoSEQ multiplex PCR assay. Entries here come from immuneACCESS through TCRdb and include only in-frame sequences with V and J called. Some clones fail to appear in such tables; in the studies checked, an unresolved V gene covers under half of the shortfall, and the cause of the remainder is unknown. The sample's table covers tens of thousands of clones. The top ten hold around 8% of the sample. The time point label here, explained by the study, means: blood sample drawn before combined kidney and bone marrow transplant. Specimen: CD8+ T cells from blood, collected before the transplant. The receptors come from a human donor who received a combined kidney and bone marrow transplant.

About this clone: The read finishes 3 residues shy of the CDR3 end, and the germline J gene is used to complete it. The V gene is TRBV6-4, the J gene TRBJ1-2; D might be TRBD1 (5 bases). Per the germline V gene, CDR1 is MRHNA and CDR2 is SNTAGT. The CDR3 totals 13 residues. This CDR3 is CASSDSTGPKYTF. CDR3 bases read: TGTGCCAGCAGTGACTCTACAGGCCCCAAA.

Note on this clone: The CDR3 goes on 3 residues after the read ends, and that part is filled in from the germline J gene. The rearrangement links TRBV29-1 to TRBJ1-2; D is ambiguous. This CDR3 has 13 residues. In germline, CDR1 is SQVTM, CDR2 ANQGSEA. Incomplete CDR3 DNA: TGCAGCGTTGAAGTCAACGGGGATTACGAC. Its protein product is CSVEVNGDYD. The full-length CDR3 reads as CSVEVNGDYDYTF. Based on the CDR3 plus reference TRBV29-1 and TRBJ1-2, the full variable domain is SAVISQKPSRDICQRGTSLTIQCQVDSQVTMMFWYRQQPGQSLTLIATANQGSEATYESGFVIDKFPISRPNLTFSTLTVSNMSPEDSSIYLCSVEVNGDYDYTFGSGTRLTVV.

About this clone: The sequenced fragment ends 3 residues before the CDR3 boundary, so the rest is inferred from the germline J gene. This chain links TRBV2 with TRBJ2-1, with D hard to call. V was shortened by 2 bases and J by 4 bases, with 12 bases between the two germline ends. The V gene's germline CDR1 is SNHLY and CDR2 FYNNEI. The CDR3 contains 15 residues. CDR3 sequence reads: CASSERAVTYNEQFF. CDR3 DNA, as far as it was read: TGTGCCAGCAGTGAAAGGGCTGTTACTTACAATGAG.

For this clone: The read stops 3 residues short of the end of the CDR3; the missing end is completed from the germline J gene. The chain recombines TRBV30 with TRBJ2-7; 8 nucleotides line up with TRBD2. Germline assignment: CDR1 GTSNPN and CDR2 SVGIG (reference sequence). This CDR3 comprises 14 residues. Losses at the gene ends were 1 base for V and 3 bases for J; bases not matched to a gene: 5. The CDR3 protein is CAWSGPSGLYEQYF. The sequenced part of the CDR3 DNA is TGTGCCTGGAGTGGACCTAGCGGGCTCTACGAG.

In the case of this clone: The DNA ends 3 residues before the CDR3 does, and the rest of the CDR3 is filled in from the germline J gene. V is TRBV2 and J is TRBJ1-4, with 10 bases aligning to TRBD1. Looked up from germline, CDR1 is SNHLY and CDR2 is FYNNEI. CDR3 size: 15 residues. The ends lost 4 bases at V and 8 bases at J; junction bases unmatched: 7. The covered CDR3 bases are TGTGCCAGCAGTGGATGGACAGGGGGTCAGGAAAAA. This translates into CASSGWTGGQEK. The whole CDR3 is CASSGWTGGQEKLFF.

Turning to this clone: The read finishes 3 residues shy of the CDR3 end, and the germline J gene is used to complete it. V is TRBV7-9 and J is TRBJ2-1, with a possible D match to TRBD1 (6 bases). Trimming took off 2 bases at V and 3 bases at J, with 11 bases between the two ends. The germline V gene encodes CDR1 SEHNR and CDR2 FQNEAQ (reference sequence). The CDR3 totals 15 residues. CDR3 amino acids: CASSLLGTNYNEQFF. The CDR3 DNA, read in part, is TGTGCCAGCAGCTTATTGGGGACAAACTACAATGAG. The full variable domain, with the rest looked up from reference TRBV7-9 and TRBJ2-1, is DTGVSQNPRHKITKRGQNVTFRCDPISEHNRLYWYRQTLGQGPEFLTYFQNEAQLEKSRLLSDRFSAERPKGSFSTLEIQRTEQGDSAMYLCASSLLGTNYNEQFFGPGTRLTVL.

Notes on this clone: The sequence runs out 3 residues before the end of the CDR3; the remainder is reconstructed from the germline J gene. The chain is built from TRBV30 and TRBJ2-1, with 8 bases matching TRBD1. The CDR3 is 14 amino acids. Germline V gene lookup returns CDR1 GTSNPN and CDR2 SVGIG (reference sequence). V lost 0 bases, J lost 9 bases, and 7 bases stayed unmatched. The CDR3 region is CAWSVGTGNFEQFF. CDR3 DNA, as far as it was read: TGTGCCTGGAGTGTGGGGACAGGCAATTTTGAG.

A remark on this clone: The CDR3 extends 3 residues past the end of the read, so its final part is completed from the germline J gene. The chain couples TRBV6-1 to TRBJ2-7; no definite D call. This CDR3 has 14 amino acids. Looked up from germline, CDR1 is MNHNS and CDR2 is SASEGT. V shed 2 bases and J shed 2 bases, with 10 bases lying between them. CDR3 sequence: CASSEMGTPYEQYF. CDR3 bases read: TGTGCCAGCAGTGAAATGGGCACACCCTACGAG.

Regarding this clone: The DNA ends 3 residues before the CDR3 does, and the rest of the CDR3 is filled in from the germline J gene. The chain combines TRBV2 with TRBJ1-4, with TRBD1 matching 7 bases. J lost 7 bases, V lost 6 bases, and 8 bases had no gene match. This CDR3 has 14 amino acids. Germline-derived CDR1 and CDR2 are SNHLY and FYNNEI. CDR3 DNA, as far as it was read: TGTGCCAGCAGAGATTCAGGGGGTGCTGAAAAA. Translation: CASRDSGGAEK. The CDR3 in full is CASRDSGGAEKLFF.

Worth noting for this clone: From the germline J gene comes the end of the CDR3, since the read stops 3 residues before it. The chain uses TRBV19 and TRBJ2-5; D perhaps matches TRBD1 (6 bases). V lost 9 bases to trimming and J lost 6 bases, with 20 bases between them. The germline V gene encodes CDR1 LNHDA and CDR2 SQIVND (reference sequence). The CDR3 contains 14 residues. CDR3 DNA, as far as it was read: TGTGCCAGCAGTCCCGTGGCAGGGGTCAAGACC. Translation: CASSPVAGVKT. The whole CDR3 protein is CASSPVAGVKTQYF.

A note on this clone: The CDR3 end falls 3 residues outside the read, so it is completed with the germline J gene. The chain uses TRBV12-3 or TRBV12-4 and TRBJ2-3, with D uncertain. The V end was cut by 6 bases, the J end by 2 bases, with 6 bases between. This CDR3 is 12 amino acids long. The sequenced part of the CDR3 DNA is TGTGCCAGCAGCTATGCCACAGATACG. It translates to CASSYATDT. The full CDR3 is CASSYATDTQYF.

As for this clone: The read terminates 3 residues before the CDR3 end, so the remaining end is supplied by the germline J gene. This chain links TRBV7-8 with TRBJ2-1; a possible D gene is TRBD1 (6 bases). There are 14 residues in the CDR3. With 1 base removed from V and 7 bases from J, the gap between germline ends came to 11 bases. Germline V gene sequence: CDR1 SGHVS, CDR2 FQNEAQ. CDR3 DNA, as far as it was read: TGTGCCAGCAGCTTAGGGTCCAGGGGAAATGAG. Amino acids: CASSLGSRGNE. The whole CDR3 region reads CASSLGSRGNEQFF.

With regard to this clone: The read ends 3 residues shy of where the CDR3 ends; the end is completed using the germline J gene. The V and J genes are TRBV7-8 and TRBJ1-5, with a possible D match to TRBD1 (6 bases). Per germline, CDR1 SGHVS and CDR2 FQNEAQ. The CDR3 runs to 15 residues. V was pared by 1 base and J by 6 bases, with 13 bases between. The CDR3 DNA, read in part, is TGTGCCAGCAGCTTAGAGACAGGAGGAGGTCAGCCC. As protein: CASSLETGGGQP. The whole CDR3 is CASSLETGGGQPQHF.

As concerns this clone: The CDR3 extends 3 residues past the end of the read, so its final part is completed from the germline J gene. The chain couples TRBV7-6 to TRBJ1-3, with D uncertain. This CDR3 has 14 residues. Deletions cut 7 bases from V and 3 bases from J, with 13 bases between. CDR1 is SGHVS, CDR2 FNYEAQ, per germline. CDR3 loop: CASTQGGLGNTIYF. CDR3 DNA, as far as it was read: TGTGCCAGCACCCAAGGAGGGCTTGGAAACACC.

With regard to this clone: With the read ending 3 residues before the CDR3 end, the germline J gene is used to fill in that end. The chain uses TRBV10-3 and TRBJ2-6; D is possibly TRBD2 (5 bases). This CDR3 comprises 15 residues. Trimming shortened V by 3 bases and J by 2 bases, and 8 bases separated the two germline ends. Germline CDR1 reads ENHRY; CDR2 reads SYGVKD. This CDR3 reads CAISDPGAGANVLTF. The DNA read from the CDR3 is TGTGCCATCAGTGACCCCGGGGCTGGGGCCAACGTC.

On this clone: The read stops 3 residues short of the end of the CDR3; the missing end is completed from the germline J gene. The V gene is TRBV19, the J gene TRBJ2-1; 7 bases match TRBD1. CDR3 length: 15 residues. The junction had 13 bases not matched to a gene; V was cut back by 10 bases and J by 4 bases. CDR1 and CDR2 (germline): LNHDA, SQIVND (reference sequence). The CDR3 loop is CATSVKGGRYNEQFF. Incomplete CDR3 DNA: TGTGCCACCTCAGTCAAAGGGGGCAGGTACAATGAG.

Concerning this clone: With the read ending 3 residues before the CDR3 end, the germline J gene is used to fill in that end. The gene calls are TRBV7-9 and TRBJ2-1; 12 nucleotides line up with TRBD2. The CDR3 extends over 14 amino acids. V was pared by 8 bases and J by 8 bases, with 7 bases of the junction left unmatched. Germline V gives CDR1 SEHNR, CDR2 FQNEAQ (reference sequence). The CDR3 here is CASRKTSGSDEQFF. Incomplete CDR3 DNA: TGTGCCAGCCGCAAGACTAGCGGGAGCGATGAG. The full variable domain, in which reference TRBV7-9 and TRBJ2-1 provide the parts outside the CDR3, is DTGVSQNPRHKITKRGQNVTFRCDPISEHNRLYWYRQTLGQGPEFLTYFQNEAQLEKSRLLSDRFSAERPKGSFSTLEIQRTEQGDSAMYLCASRKTSGSDEQFFGPGTRLTVL.

Remarks on this clone: The read ends 3 residues early relative to the CDR3; the germline J gene fills the gap. The rearrangement uses TRBV10-3 and TRBJ1-2; weak D call: TRBD1 (6 bases). Germline-derived CDR1 and CDR2 are ENHRY and SYGVKD. The CDR3 length is 17 residues. Trimming removed 0 bases from V and 5 bases from J, with 19 bases in between. The covered CDR3 bases are TGTGCCATCAGTGAGTCGGGTGACGGACAGAACCTATATGGC. Its translation is CAISESGDGQNLYG. The whole CDR3 protein reads CAISESGDGQNLYGYTF.

Of note for this clone: The CDR3 end lies 3 residues beyond the end of the read and is filled in from the germline J gene. The chain recombines TRBV2 with TRBJ1-5, with a weak D call TRBD1 (6 bases). Germline V gives CDR1 SNHLY, CDR2 FYNNEI. The CDR3 length is 14 residues. Trimming cost V 2 bases and J 4 bases, with 9 bases left between them. CDR3 DNA, as far as it was read: TGTGCCAGCAGTGAAATCGACAGGAATCAGCCC. Translated, it gives CASSEIDRNQP. The CDR3, in full, reads CASSEIDRNQPQHF.

With respect to this clone: The read comes to an end 3 residues before the CDR3 does, leaving the germline J gene to fill in the end. The genes are TRBV6-2 or TRBV6-3 and TRBJ2-7; a weak D match, TRBD1 (5 bases). Trimming removed 5 bases from V and 2 bases from J, with 16 bases in between. Germline V gene sequence: CDR1 MNHEY, CDR2 SVGEGT. The CDR3 is 15 residues long. The DNA read from the CDR3 is TGTGCCAGCAGTCGTAATAGGGGTAATCCCTACGAG. It encodes CASSRNRGNPYE. The entire CDR3 protein reads CASSRNRGNPYEQYF.

On this clone: Read coverage stops 3 residues before the CDR3 terminus; the germline J gene supplies the remainder. The rearrangement uses TRBV6-1 and TRBJ2-5; 9 bases are shared with TRBD1. This CDR3 has 16 amino acids. Trimming at V came to 0 bases and at J to 5 bases, leaving 7 bases not matched to a gene. The V gene's germline CDR1 is MNHNS and CDR2 SASEGT. CDR3 protein: CASSEAGTGMDETQYF. Partial CDR3 DNA: TGTGCCAGCAGTGAAGCGGGGACAGGGATGGATGAGACC.

In regard to this clone: The CDR3 goes on 3 residues after the read ends, and that part is filled in from the germline J gene. The rearrangement links TRBV7-2 to TRBJ2-2, with a weak D call TRBD1 (5 bases). With 4 bases removed from V and 2 bases from J, the gap between germline ends came to 11 bases. CDR1 is SGHTA, CDR2 FQGNSA, per germline. CDR3 size: 15 residues. The CDR3 bases that were read are TGTGCCAGCAGCTGGGGCGGACACAACACCGGGGAG. It encodes CASSWGGHNTGE. The entire CDR3 sequence reads CASSWGGHNTGELFF.

About this clone: The read halts 3 residues ahead of the CDR3 end, with the missing end drawn from the germline J gene. This sequence joins TRBV7-6 and TRBJ2-5; 8 bases line up with TRBD1. Germline V gene sequence: CDR1 SGHVS, CDR2 FNYEAQ. This CDR3 has 15 residues. J lost 3 bases, V lost 4 bases, and 7 bases had no gene match. This chain's CDR3 is CASSSPKTGEETQYF. The part of the CDR3 DNA that was read is TGTGCCAGCAGCTCACCTAAGACAGGGGAAGAGACC. Supplemented by reference TRBV7-6 and TRBJ2-5, the full variable domain reads GAGVSQSPRYKVTKRGQDVALRCDPISGHVSLYWYRQALGQGPEFLTYFNYEAQQDKSGLPNDRFSAERPEGSISTLTIQRTEQRDSAMYRCASSSPKTGEETQYFGPGTRLLVL.

Details on this clone: The read ends 3 residues shy of where the CDR3 ends; the end is completed using the germline J gene. V gene TRBV19 combines with J gene TRBJ2-1, with TRBD2 identical over 8 bases. The CDR3 totals 16 residues. The germline V gene has CDR1 LNHDA and CDR2 SQIVND (reference sequence). V gave up 0 bases and J gave up 2 bases; unmatched junction bases: 3. CDR3: CASSIDRREAYNEQFF. The DNA read from the CDR3 is TGTGCCAGTAGTATAGATCGGCGGGAGGCCTACAATGAG.

About this clone itself: The read terminates 3 residues ahead of where the CDR3 ends, so the germline J gene completes it. This sequence joins TRBV7-9 and TRBJ2-2; the D is unclear. This CDR3 contains 13 residues. CDR1 is SEHNR, CDR2 FQNEAQ, per germline (reference sequence). Trimming took off 0 bases at V and 6 bases at J, with 5 bases between the two ends. The CDR3 region is CASSLAGSGELFF. The covered CDR3 bases are TGTGCCAGCAGCTTAGCCGGGTCCGGGGAG.

With regard to this clone: The CDR3 end lies 3 residues beyond the end of the read and is filled in from the germline J gene. V gene TRBV19 combines with J gene TRBJ1-1, with D possibly being TRBD1 (6 bases). This CDR3 is 13 amino acids long. Germline V gives CDR1 LNHDA, CDR2 SQIVND (reference sequence). Trimming took off 10 bases at V and 4 bases at J, with 16 bases between the two ends. CDR3 bases read: TGTGCCACCCGCTCGGGACACAGCACTGAA. It yields the protein CATRSGHSTE. The whole CDR3 protein reads CATRSGHSTEAFF.

As concerns this clone: The CDR3 is cut off 3 residues early in the read; its end comes from the germline J gene. The chain is built from TRBV6-2 or TRBV6-3 and TRBJ1-1; D not certain. The V gene lost 0 bases and the J gene lost 1 base, with 9 bases spanning the gap. Germline CDR1 MNHEY, CDR2 SVGEGT. This CDR3 has 15 residues. The CDR3 here is CASSYSTGWNTEAFF. The CDR3 DNA, read in part, is TGTGCCAGCAGTTACTCGACGGGTTGGAACACTGAA.

Points on this clone: The sequence runs out 3 residues before the end of the CDR3; the remainder is reconstructed from the germline J gene. The chain has TRBV2 and TRBJ2-1; 13 nucleotides agree with TRBD2. This CDR3 region has 15 residues. Germline CDR1 and CDR2: SNHLY and FYNNEI. With 2 bases clipped from V and 8 bases from J, the junction kept 3 bases outside the gene matches. Partial CDR3 DNA: TGTGCCAGCAGTGAACAACTAGCGGGGGGGTATGAG. Its translation is CASSEQLAGGYE. The whole CDR3 is CASSEQLAGGYEQFF.

In regard to this clone: The read ends 3 residues before the CDR3 terminus; that terminus is restored from the germline J gene. V and J are TRBV7-8 and TRBJ2-5; TRBD2 aligns across 11 bases. V trimming: 4 bases; J trimming: 3 bases; junction bases outside the gene matches: 4. The CDR3 spans 15 residues. The germline gives CDR1 SGHVS, CDR2 FQNEAQ. Incomplete CDR3 DNA: TGTGCCAGCAGCTACGGACTAGCGGGTAAAGAGACC. This encodes CASSYGLAGKET. The entire CDR3 reads CASSYGLAGKETQYF.

On this clone: The CDR3 end falls 3 residues outside the read, so it is completed with the germline J gene. This rearrangement joins TRBV7-6 to TRBJ2-3, with D possibly TRBD1 on 6 matching bases. The germline V gene encodes CDR1 SGHVS and CDR2 FNYEAQ. CDR3 length equals 15 residues. V dropped 1 base and J dropped 2 bases, with 10 bases sitting between them. The DNA read from the CDR3 is TGTGCCAGCAGCTTAGAAGGGGGTATCACAGATACG. Its translation: CASSLEGGITDT. The entire CDR3 sequence reads CASSLEGGITDTQYF.